The subject of this entry is one T cell receptor (beta chain). Its antigen remains unidentified. The sample is drawn from a study of post-analysis software for immune sequencing data. Study context: The disease courses spanned relapsing-remitting, secondary progressive and progressive-relapsing forms of multiple sclerosis.

Study-level findings and limits: About five TRBV segments were more frequent in patients than controls; TRBV5-6, TRBV5-1 and TRBV20-1 belonged to this group. Samples sharing a preparation batch grouped tightly together when assessed by F measure.

This CDR3 contains 14 residues. Germline CDR1 is SEHNR and CDR2 is FQNEAQ (reference sequence). V was trimmed by 3 bases and J by 3 bases, leaving 10 bases between them. TCR beta libraries were prepared from cDNA with unique molecular identifiers. T cells numbering about 0.9 to 11 million yielded cDNA molecules that totaled roughly 500,000. From the PCR reads, TCRdb called clonotypes with MiXCR, one entry per CDR3 protein. The repertoire holds some 700,000 distinct CDR3 sequences, with around 64% as singletons. The rearrangement joins TRBV7-9 to TRBJ2-3; no definite D call. The sequence was collected from a girl aged 2 to 10 with multiple sclerosis. What was sequenced was blood. In nucleotides, the CDR3 is TGTGCCAGCAGCTTCTCGGAACGGACAGATACGCAGTATTTT. Protein: CASSFSERTDTQYF.